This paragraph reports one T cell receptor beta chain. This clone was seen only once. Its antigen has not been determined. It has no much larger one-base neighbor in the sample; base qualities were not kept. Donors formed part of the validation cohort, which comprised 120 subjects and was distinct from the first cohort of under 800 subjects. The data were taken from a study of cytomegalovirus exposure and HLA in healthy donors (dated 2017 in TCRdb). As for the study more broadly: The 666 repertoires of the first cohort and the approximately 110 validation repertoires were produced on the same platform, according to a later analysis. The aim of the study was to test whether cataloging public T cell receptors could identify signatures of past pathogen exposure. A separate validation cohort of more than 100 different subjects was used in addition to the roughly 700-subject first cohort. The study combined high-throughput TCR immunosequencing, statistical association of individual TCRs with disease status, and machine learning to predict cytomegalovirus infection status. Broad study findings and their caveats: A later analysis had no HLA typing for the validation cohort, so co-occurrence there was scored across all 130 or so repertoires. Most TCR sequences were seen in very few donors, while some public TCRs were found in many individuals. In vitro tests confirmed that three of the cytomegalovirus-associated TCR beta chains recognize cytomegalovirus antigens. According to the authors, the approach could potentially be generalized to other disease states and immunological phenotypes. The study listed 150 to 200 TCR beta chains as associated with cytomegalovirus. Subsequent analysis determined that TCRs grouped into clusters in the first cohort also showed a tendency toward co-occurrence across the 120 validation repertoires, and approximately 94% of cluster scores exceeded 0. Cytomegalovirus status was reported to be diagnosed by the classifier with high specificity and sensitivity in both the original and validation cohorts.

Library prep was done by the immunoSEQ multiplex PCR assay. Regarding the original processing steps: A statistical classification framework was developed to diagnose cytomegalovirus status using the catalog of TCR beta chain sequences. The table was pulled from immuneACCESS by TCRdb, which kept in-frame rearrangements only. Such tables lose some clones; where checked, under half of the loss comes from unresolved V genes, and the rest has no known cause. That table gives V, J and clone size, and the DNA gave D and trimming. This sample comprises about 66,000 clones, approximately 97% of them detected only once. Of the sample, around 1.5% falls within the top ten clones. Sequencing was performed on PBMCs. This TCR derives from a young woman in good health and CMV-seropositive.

The DNA sequence is TGTGCCAGCAGCTTGTCTGCCGGGGAGCTGTTTTTT. Its protein reads: CASSLSAGELFF. In this chain, TRBV5-6 is recombined with TRBJ2-2, with an unclear D gene assignment. Reading the germline V gene gives CDR1 SGHDT and CDR2 YYEEEE. V was cut back by 1 base and J by 6 bases, leaving a gap of 4 bases between them. The CDR3 starts with the cysteine, ends with the phenylalanine, and has 12 residues. Only the CDR3 region is kept as DNA, spanning 36 bases read in frame from base 1. Beyond the CDR3, the reference TRBV5-6 and TRBJ2-2 genes provide the residues; the full variable domain reads: DAGVTQSPTHLIKTRGQQVTLRCSPKSGHDTVSWYQQALGQGPQFIFQYYEEEERQRGNFPDRFSGHQFPNYSSELNVNALLLGDSALYLCASSLSAGELFFGEGSRLTVL.